This T cell receptor (beta chain) was obtained from a study of early T cells in non-severe SARS-CoV-2 infection. Unique molecular identifiers were attached to individual cDNA molecules. TCRdb reprocessed the 5' RACE reads with MiXCR, giving one entry per CDR3 protein. The sample records about 56,000 distinct CDR3 sequences, over 12% being singletons. Trimming cost V 1 base and J 2 bases, with 13 bases left between them. This CDR3 is built from 15 residues. The germline V gene encodes CDR1 SGHDT and CDR2 YYEEEE. This sequence was found in an adult who was a healthcare worker with PCR-confirmed SARS-CoV-2 infection or an uninfected control (not recorded which). The chain has TRBV5-6 and TRBJ2-7, with D uncertain. The material was whole blood, obtained at baseline. The CDR3 sequence is CASSLWYRPPYEQYF. CDR3 DNA sequence: TGTGCCAGCAGCTTGTGGTACCGCCCGCCCTACGAGCAGTACTTC.